The clone carrying this T cell receptor beta chain came up a few times. The antigen is not known. These data belong to a study of T-cell reconstitution after alpha-beta-depleted transplantation in children. Study-level points and caveats: In patients about two months after transplant, alpha-beta T cells reportedly arose from several hundred expanded graft clones. After one year, T-cell counts and TCRbeta diversity mostly came from new T cells.

The library targeted TCRbeta and was prepared with unique molecular identifiers. Via MiXCR, TCRdb re-called the PCR reads, giving one row per CDR3 protein. Of about 120,000 distinct CDR3 sequences in the sample, 10% to 13% are singletons; the top ten hold under 40%. The CDR3 covers 11 residues. Germline CDR1 is DFQATT and CDR2 is SNEGSKA (reference sequence). Trimming left V 1 base short and J 6 bases short, with 3 bases between. This rearrangement joins TRBV20-1 to TRBJ2-2; no clear D gene. The sequence was collected from a boy between 2 and 10 years old with acute lymphoblastic leukemia, due to receive a stem cell transplant. The sample was PBMCs, taken before TCRalphabeta/CD19-depleted stem cell transplant. The CDR3 loop is CSARGAGELFF. CDR3 coding DNA: TGCAGTGCTAGAGGGGCCGGGGAGCTGTTTTTT.